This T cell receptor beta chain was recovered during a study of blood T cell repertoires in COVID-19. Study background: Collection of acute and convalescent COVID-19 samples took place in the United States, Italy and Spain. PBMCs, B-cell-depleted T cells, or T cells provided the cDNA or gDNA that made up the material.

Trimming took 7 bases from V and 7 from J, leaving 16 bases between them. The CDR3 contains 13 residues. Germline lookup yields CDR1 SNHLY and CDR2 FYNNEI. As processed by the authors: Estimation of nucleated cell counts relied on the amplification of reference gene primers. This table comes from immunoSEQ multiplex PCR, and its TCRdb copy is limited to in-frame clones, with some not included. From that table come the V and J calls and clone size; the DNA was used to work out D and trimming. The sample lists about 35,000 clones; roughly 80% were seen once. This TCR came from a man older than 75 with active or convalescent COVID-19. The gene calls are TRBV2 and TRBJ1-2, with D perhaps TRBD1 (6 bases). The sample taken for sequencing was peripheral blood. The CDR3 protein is CASTRVGHPGYTF. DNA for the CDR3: TGTGCCAGCACCAGGGTGGGACATCCTGGCTACACCTTC.